This T cell receptor beta chain was captured by sequencing in a study of CD8+ T cells in alopecia areata. Findings and limits, study-wide: Scalp samples also contribute reads from the resident alphabeta T cells found in normal skin.

Sorted out of PBMCs were CD4+ T cells and CD8+ T cells. TCR sequencing used cDNA made by reverse transcription of extracted RNA. Assay: immunoSEQ multiplex PCR; the TCRdb copy retains only in-frame clones and omits some. The sample carries some 150,000 clones, about three fifths recorded once. The CDR3 spans 18 residues. Germline V lookup: CDR1 MNHEY, CDR2 SMNVEV (reference sequence). Trimming stripped 5 bases from V and 3 bases from J, with 24 bases between. This clone was picked up one time. Its antigen is undetermined. Sequenced sample: CD8+ T cells sorted from blood. The sequence was obtained from a human donor in good health. The chain uses TRBV27 and TRBJ2-3; D is uncertain. The CDR3 is CASSPTVAMDGLTDTQYF. CDR3 in DNA: TGTGCCAGCAGTCCCACAGTCGCGATGGATGGTTTGACAGATACGCAGTATTTT.